Shown below are 4 T cell receptor beta chains from a single sample sequenced in a study of beta chain features in type 1 diabetes. Reverse transcribing all isolated RNA meant expressed TCRB transcripts were sequenced. Repertoires were generated with immunoSEQ multiplex PCR, while TCRdb's copy carries only in-frame clones and drops some. Of roughly 400,000 clones listed, roughly 13% are singletons. Input material: naive CD4+ T cells from blood. Source of these receptors: a man aged 25-45 years in good health.

This clone was counted only a few times. V gene TRBV4-1 combines with J gene TRBJ2-1, with D tentatively TRBD2 (6 bases). Trimming pared 2 bases from V and 4 bases from J, leaving 15 bases between. This CDR3 contains 16 residues. CDR1 is MGHRA, CDR2 YSYEKL, per germline. CDR3 coding DNA: TGCGCCAGCAGCCAACCCGGGACTGGGATATACAATGAGCAGTTCTTC. Encoded protein: CASSQPGTGIYNEQFF.

This clone was seen a few times. The genes are TRBV27 and TRBJ2-7; no reliable D call. The V gene's germline CDR1 is MNHEY and CDR2 SMNVEV (reference sequence). Trimming removed 4 bases from V and 7 bases from J, with 17 bases in between. The CDR3 runs 14 residues. CDR3 sequence: CASSSNLNPWEQYV. CDR3 bases: TGTGCCAGCAGTTCCAATCTAAACCCATGGGAGCAGTACGTC.

The gene calls are TRBV10-3 and TRBJ2-3, with D possibly called TRBD1 or TRBD2 (6 bases each). The ends were cut back, 2 bases at V and 1 base at J, with 13 bases in the middle. Per the germline V gene, CDR1 is ENHRY and CDR2 is SYGVKD. The CDR3 loop spans 16 amino acids. The chain's CDR3 is CAISEPRGRGTDTQYF. The CDR3, as DNA: TGTGCCATCAGTGAGCCCCGGGGGCGAGGCACAGATACGCAGTATTTT.

This clone showed up just a few times. This CDR3 reads CASSSEGETQYF. The CDR3, as DNA: TGTGCCAGCAGCTCAGAAGGGGAAACTCAGTACTTC. The chain employs TRBV7-2 and TRBJ2-4; perhaps TRBD1 as D (5 bases). This CDR3 has 12 amino acids. Trimming removed 4 bases at V and 12 bases at J, with 13 bases between. The germline V gene has CDR1 SGHTA and CDR2 FQGNSA.